A single sample gave rise to the 21 T cell receptor beta chains below, sequenced in a study of blood T cell repertoires in COVID-19. TCRdb's table, derived via immunoSEQ multiplex PCR, lists solely in-frame clones and lacks some. The table shows 120,000 to 150,000 clones, with 84% occurring only once. Input material: PBMCs or T cells enriched from blood (not recorded which). These TCRs come from a woman in her 50s with acute COVID-19.

This clone was observed once. The chain is built from TRBV14 and TRBJ1-6; tentative D call: TRBD1 (5 bases). CDR1 and CDR2 from the germline V gene are SGHDN and FVKESK. This CDR3 spans 17 amino acids. Trimming removed 0 bases from V and 3 bases from J, with 12 bases in between. For the CDR3, the DNA is TGTGCCAGCAGCCAAGATCTCCAGGGAGGCTATAATTCACCCCTCCACTTT. Its protein is CASSQDLQGGYNSPLHF.

This chain connects TRBV5-5 to TRBJ2-1; 8 bases align to TRBD2. CDR3 length equals 15 residues. CDR1 and CDR2 (germline): SGHKS, YYEKEE (reference sequence). J gave up 4 bases and V 0 bases, and 3 bases lay outside the gene matches. CDR3 sequence: CASSLGVAGYNEQFF. The CDR3 DNA reads TGTGCCAGCAGCTTGGGGGTAGCGGGATACAATGAGCAGTTCTTC.

This chain connects TRBV28 to TRBJ1-2, with 12 nucleotides matching TRBD1. The germline gives CDR1 MDHEN, CDR2 SYDVKM. Trimming took 3 bases from V and 7 from J; bases not matched to a gene: 6. The CDR3 is made up of 15 amino acids. The CDR3 nucleotides are TGTGCCAGCAGTTTTGGGGGGACAGGGGGCTTTGGCTACACCTTC. Protein: CASSFGGTGGFGYTF.

The gene calls are TRBV30 and TRBJ2-3; the D gene is possibly TRBD2 (5 bases). Trimming stripped 0 bases from V and 14 bases from J, with 12 bases between. The CDR3 consists of 11 residues. Looked up from germline, CDR1 is GTSNPN and CDR2 is SVGIG (reference sequence). This CDR3 reads CAWSVERERYF. The CDR3 DNA reads as TGTGCCTGGAGTGTTGAGAGGGAAAGGTATTTT.

J is TRBJ1-4 and V is TRBV5-4, with 7 nucleotides matching TRBD1. CDR3 length: 14 amino acids. CDR1 and CDR2 (germline): SGHNT, YYREEE (reference sequence). The V gene end was trimmed by 3 bases and the J gene end by 8 bases; junction bases not matched to a gene: 7. The CDR3 DNA sequence: TGTGCCAGCAGCTCTGACAGGGTTGGCGAAAAACTGTTTTTT. Its translation is CASSSDRVGEKLFF.

This clone appeared a single time. The chain combines TRBV19 with TRBJ2-1; 7 bases line up with TRBD1. The V segment lost 5 bases and the J segment 12 bases; nucleotides outside the gene matches: 7. The CDR3 extends over 12 amino acids. The germline V gene has CDR1 LNHDA and CDR2 SQIVND (reference sequence). Here the CDR3 reads CASSARQGAQFF. The CDR3 nucleotides are TGTGCCAGTAGTGCCAGACAGGGTGCGCAGTTCTTC.

This clone has only a few counts. The chain uses TRBV27 and TRBJ2-3; 10 bases are a match to TRBD2. This CDR3 is built from 19 residues. Per germline, CDR1 MNHEY and CDR2 SMNVEV (reference sequence). J was trimmed by 1 base and V by 5 bases; bases with no gene match: 15. The CDR3 nucleotides are TGTGCCAGCAGTCCGGACCGTACCCTAGCGGGAGTGGGCACAGATACGCAGTATTTT. It codes for CASSPDRTLAGVGTDTQYF.

The chain links TRBV7-9 to TRBJ2-7; no firm D call. The V gene lost 1 base and the J gene lost 0 bases, with 13 bases spanning the gap. CDR1 is SEHNR and CDR2 is FQNEAQ in the germline V gene (reference sequence). The CDR3 spans 16 residues. The CDR3 DNA reads as TGTGCCAGCAGCTTAGGAGAGGCAGTTCCCTCCTACGAGCAGTACTTC. Translation: CASSLGEAVPSYEQYF.

The CDR3 DNA reads TGTGCCAGCAGCTTCGTAGCGGGAGCCTCCTACGAGCAGTACTTC. This gives the protein CASSFVAGASYEQYF. The gene calls are TRBV3-1 (or the pseudogene TRBV3-2) and TRBJ2-7; TRBD2 aligns across 9 bases. V lost 5 bases, J lost 0 bases, and 5 bases stayed unmatched. CDR1 and CDR2 from the germline V gene are LGHDT and YNNKEL (reference sequence). The CDR3 runs 15 residues.

The CDR3 DNA reads TGTGCCAGCAGCCGCCAGACAGGGGGGGGGCCAGATACGCAGTATTTT. It codes for CASSRQTGGGPDTQYF. The chain carries TRBV7-2 and TRBJ2-3; 9 bases are a match to TRBD1. Germline V CDR1 and CDR2: SGHTA, FQGNSA. CDR3 length: 16 residues. V shed 5 bases, J shed 4 bases, and the junction held 10 bases outside the gene matches.

The rearrangement uses TRBV2 and TRBJ2-4, with D possibly matching TRBD2 (5 bases). This CDR3 region has 14 residues. CDR1 is SNHLY and CDR2 is FYNNEI in the germline V gene. V was pared by 6 bases and J by 0 bases, with 9 bases between. The CDR3 bases are TGTGCCAGCAGACTAGGACTAGCCAAAAACATTCAGTACTTC. Its translation: CASRLGLAKNIQYF.

The rearrangement uses TRBV19 and TRBJ2-3, with 15 positions matching TRBD2. V dropped 3 bases and J dropped 4; count of bases not matched to a gene: 14. Germline values: CDR1 LNHDA, CDR2 SQIVND (reference sequence). CDR3 length: 20 amino acids. In DNA form, the CDR3 reads TGTGCCAGTAGTATTAGAGGGACTAGCGGGAGGACCTCAAGGGCAGATACGCAGTATTTT. This translates into CASSIRGTSGRTSRADTQYF.

V gene TRBV7-9 combines with J gene TRBJ2-3; 14 nucleotides line up with TRBD2. The V gene's germline CDR1 is SEHNR and CDR2 FQNEAQ (reference sequence). The V segment lost 4 bases and the J segment 8 bases; nucleotides outside the gene matches: 2. This CDR3 spans 14 amino acids. The CDR3 sequence is CASSSGTSGSTQYF. CDR3 DNA sequence: TGTGCCAGCAGCTCAGGGACTAGCGGGAGTACGCAGTATTTT.

The chain combines TRBV24-1 with TRBJ2-5; 9 nucleotides match TRBD2. J gave up 4 bases and V 5 bases, and 16 bases lay outside the gene matches. The CDR3 contains 18 residues. Germline values: CDR1 KGHDR, CDR2 SFDVKD. The CDR3 DNA reads as TGTGCCACCAGTGCCGAATCGCCGACTAGCGGCGGTACAGAGACCCAGTACTTC. Amino acid sequence: CATSAESPTSGGTETQYF.

This chain uses TRBV7-3 with TRBJ2-1, with TRBD2 matching 11 bases. The CDR3 length is 16 residues. Unmatched junction bases numbered 8, after V lost 3 bases and J lost 7 bases. CDR1 and CDR2 (germline): SGHTA, FQGTGA. For the CDR3, the DNA is TGTGCCAGCAGCTTGGCTAGCGGGAGGAATTTTAATGAGCAGTTCTTC. Translated, it gives CASSLASGRNFNEQFF.

This sequence joins TRBV6-7 and TRBJ2-7, with TRBD1 matching over 7 bases. TRBV6-7 is reported as an ORF; its role is uncertain. V lost 2 bases to trimming and J lost 7 bases; unmatched junction nucleotides: 5. This CDR3 is built from 13 residues. The CDR3 sequence is CASSYPTGREQYF. CDR3 bases: TGTGCCAGCAGTTACCCGACAGGGCGGGAGCAGTACTTC.

The chain employs TRBV19 and TRBJ1-1, with TRBD1 matching 8 bases. The CDR3 has 14 residues. Trimming cost V 4 bases and J 5 bases; bases outside gene matches: 6. Germline CDR1 reads LNHDA; CDR2 reads SQIVND (reference sequence). CDR3 nucleotide sequence: TGTGCCAGTAGTACCGCAGGGGGCCGGACTGAAGCTTTCTTT. As protein: CASSTAGGRTEAFF.

This sequence joins TRBV6-6 and TRBJ1-5; a weak D match, TRBD1 (6 bases). The CDR3 runs to 12 residues. The V end was cut by 7 bases, the J end by 3 bases, with 7 bases between. Germline-derived CDR1 and CDR2 are MNHNY and SVGAGI (reference sequence). The CDR3: CASTGDNQPQHF. The CDR3 DNA is TGTGCCAGCACAGGGGACAATCAGCCCCAGCATTTT.

The rearrangement joins TRBV7-9 to TRBJ1-2; 11 positions match TRBD1. CDR1 is SEHNR and CDR2 is FQNEAQ in the germline V gene (reference sequence). The V and J ends lost 5 bases and 2 bases, in that order; junction bases with no gene match: 4. CDR3 length: 15 residues. The CDR3 sequence is CASSPRTGGNYGYTF. The CDR3 DNA sequence: TGTGCCAGCAGCCCTAGGACAGGGGGCAACTATGGCTACACCTTC.

The V gene is TRBV7-2, the J gene TRBJ2-7; D not resolved. Germline V lookup: CDR1 SGHTA, CDR2 FQGNSA. The CDR3 extends over 15 amino acids. Trimming removed 1 base from V and 2 bases from J, with 12 bases in between. CDR3 nucleotide sequence: TGTGCCAGCAGCTTAGAACGGTTTATTGCCTACGAGCAGTACTTC. Its translation is CASSLERFIAYEQYF.

This chain joins TRBV7-9 and TRBJ1-4; D remains ambiguous. Deletions cut 5 bases from V and 0 bases from J, with 16 bases between. Germline V gene lookup returns CDR1 SEHNR and CDR2 FQNEAQ (reference sequence). The CDR3 has 17 residues. CDR3 in amino acids: CASSPRMGGATNEKLFF. In DNA, the CDR3 is TGTGCCAGCAGCCCTAGAATGGGTGGCGCAACTAATGAAAAACTGTTTTTT.